One sample yielded the 29 T cell receptor beta chains listed below, sequenced in a study of T cell repertoires in cytomegalovirus infection. Via MiXCR, TCRdb re-called the reads, giving one row per CDR3 protein. The sample holds roughly 60,000 distinct CDR3 sequences, around 30% seen once. These receptors have no known antigen. Material for sequencing was PBMCs, sequenced either directly or after in vitro stimulation (not recorded which). These receptor sequences come from a human donor in good health (CMV status not recorded). Some clones in this sample may be carry-over from other donors' samples.

In its sample, this clonotype was seen a few times. The chain recombines TRBV7-8 with TRBJ1-5; D might be TRBD1 (5 bases). This CDR3 region has 17 residues. V lost 0 bases, J lost 2 bases, and 14 bases lay in between. Germline V lookup: CDR1 SGHVS, CDR2 FQNEAQ. CDR3: CASSLALPGMGNQPQHF. The DNA of the CDR3 is TGTGCCAGCAGCTTAGCGTTACCAGGGATGGGCAATCAGCCCCAGCATTTT.

This clonotype has only a few counts. The chain combines TRBV12-3 or TRBV12-4 with TRBJ2-7; TRBD2 matches at 10 bases. The trim removed 6 bases at V and 3 bases at J, leaving 17 bases unmatched. CDR3 size: 18 residues. The CDR3 reads CASRPLRWLAGAHYEQYF. The CDR3 DNA sequence: TGTGCCAGCAGGCCCCTCAGGTGGCTAGCGGGAGCCCACTACGAGCAGTACTTC.

The rearrangement links TRBV28 to TRBJ1-1; D is unclear. CDR1 and CDR2 (germline): MDHEN, SYDVKM. There are 15 residues in the CDR3. The V and J ends lost 0 bases and 1 base respectively, with 9 bases between them. The CDR3 loop is CASSLWKRENTEAFF. As DNA, the CDR3 is TGTGCCAGCAGTTTATGGAAGAGGGAGAACACTGAAGCTTTCTTT. Full variable domain (rest looked up from reference TRBV28 and TRBJ1-1): DVKVTQSSRYLVKRTGEKVFLECVQDMDHENMFWYRQDPGLGLRLIYFSYDVKMKEKGDIPEGYSVSREKKERFSLILESASTNQTSMYLCASSLWKRENTEAFFGQGTRLTVV.

V and J are TRBV15 and TRBJ1-3; D is ambiguous. The germline CDR1 and CDR2 sequences are LNHNV and YYDKDF (reference sequence). V was clipped by 2 bases and J by 0 bases, with 11 bases between them. This CDR3 has 16 amino acids. DNA for the CDR3: TGTGCCACCAGCAGAAACCAGATCGTCTCTGGAAACACCATATATTTT. Amino acids: CATSRNQIVSGNTIYF.

The J gene is TRBJ1-5, the V gene TRBV7-2, with 7 bases fitting TRBD1. After removal of 6 bases from V and 4 bases from J, the junction contained 9 bases not matched to a gene. In germline, CDR1 is SGHTA, CDR2 FQGNSA. This CDR3 comprises 15 residues. The DNA for the CDR3 is TGTGCCAGCAGATCCACAGGGGCCCTTAATCAGCCCCAGCATTTT. It specifies CASRSTGALNQPQHF.

Only a few counts were recorded for this clonotype. The chain joins TRBV7-9 to TRBJ1-1, with unresolved D. The CDR3 loop spans 16 amino acids. V lost 3 bases to trimming and J lost 11 bases, with 25 bases between them. The germline gives CDR1 SEHNR, CDR2 FQNEAQ (reference sequence). CDR3 DNA: TGTGCCAGCAGCTTCGATTATGGAAGAGACCGGGAGTCCGCTTTCTTT. As protein: CASSFDYGRDRESAFF. Filled out from reference TRBV7-9 and TRBJ1-1, the complete variable domain reads DTGVSQNPRHKITKRGQNVTFRCDPISEHNRLYWYRQTLGQGPEFLTYFQNEAQLEKSRLLSDRFSAERPKGSFSTLEIQRTEQGDSAMYLCASSFDYGRDRESAFFGQGTRLTVV.

This chain connects TRBV12-3 or TRBV12-4 to TRBJ2-1; 12 bases map to TRBD2. The CDR3 spans 15 residues. The J segment lost 9 bases and the V segment lost 6 bases, leaving 9 bases of the junction unmatched. CDR3 region: CASRPPSGGAGEQFF. Written as DNA, the CDR3 is TGTGCCAGCAGGCCCCCTAGCGGGGGGGCGGGTGAGCAGTTCTTC.

This clonotype was seen a few times. The chain uses TRBV5-5 and TRBJ2-7, with no clear D. V was pared by 0 bases and J by 1 base, with 8 bases between. CDR3 length equals 14 residues. Germline assignment: CDR1 SGHKS and CDR2 YYEKEE (reference sequence). The CDR3 spells CASSLVSDSYEQYF. CDR3 coding DNA: TGTGCCAGCAGCTTGGTCAGTGATTCCTACGAGCAGTACTTC.

The gene calls are TRBV5-1 and TRBJ2-5, with D perhaps assigned TRBD1 or TRBD2 (5 bases each). In germline, CDR1 is SGHRS, CDR2 YFSETQ. CDR3 size: 15 residues. V was clipped by 4 bases and J by 0 bases, with 13 bases between them. CDR3: CASSGGTPYQETQYF. The CDR3 region has the DNA TGCGCCAGCAGCGGTGGGACCCCGTACCAAGAGACCCAGTACTTC. The full variable domain, completed using reference TRBV5-1 and TRBJ2-5, is KAGVTQTPRYLIKTRGQQVTLSCSPISGHRSVSWYQQTPGQGLQFLFEYFSETQRNKGNFPGRFSGRQFSNSRSEMNVSTLELGDSALYLCASSGGTPYQETQYFGPGTRLLVL.

In its sample, this clonotype was seen a few times. The rearrangement uses TRBV6-1 and TRBJ1-1, with a possible D match to TRBD1 (6 bases). The CDR3 loop spans 14 amino acids. The V gene's germline CDR1 is MNHNS and CDR2 SASEGT. V dropped 6 bases and J dropped 2 bases, with 13 bases sitting between them. The CDR3 DNA reads TGTGCCAGCAGGGGATGGACAGTCAACACTGAAGCTTTCTTT. Translating gives CASRGWTVNTEAFF.

The chain joins TRBV4-1 to TRBJ2-7; TRBD1 matches at 7 bases. Germline V gene lookup returns CDR1 MGHRA and CDR2 YSYEKL. CDR3 length: 15 amino acids. Unmatched junction bases numbered 12, after V lost 3 bases and J lost 7 bases. CDR3 coding DNA: TGCGCCAGCAGCCATATTCTACGGGGCAGGGGGGAGCAGTACTTC. It yields the protein CASSHILRGRGEQYF.

V gene TRBV30 combines with J gene TRBJ1-4; D is unclear. V dropped 3 bases and J dropped 7 bases, with 9 bases sitting between them. The CDR3 spans 12 residues. Germline values: CDR1 GTSNPN, CDR2 SVGIG (reference sequence). CDR3 sequence (DNA): TGTGCCTGGAGCAGCACCCCTGAAAAACTGTTTTTT. The encoded protein is CAWSSTPEKLFF.

This clonotype has just one count. The chain recombines TRBV15 with TRBJ1-5; a possible D gene is TRBD1 (5 bases). CDR3 length: 14 amino acids. Germline V gene lookup returns CDR1 LNHNV and CDR2 YYDKDF (reference sequence). Trimming stripped 0 bases from V and 6 bases from J, with 9 bases between. The CDR3 protein is CATSRDYGGQPQHF. For the CDR3, the DNA is TGTGCCACCAGCAGAGACTATGGGGGTCAGCCCCAGCATTTT.

V is TRBV10-3 and J is TRBJ2-7; D is possibly TRBD2 (6 bases). The V gene's germline CDR1 is ENHRY and CDR2 SYGVKD. This CDR3 region has 14 residues. Deletions cut 7 bases from V and 5 bases from J, with 18 bases between. CDR3 DNA: TGTGCCATCACCCGAACCGGGGGTCAGGACGAGCAGTACTTC. This encodes CAITRTGGQDEQYF.

Ten or more counts support this clonotype. The chain is built from TRBV7-2 and TRBJ2-7, with 8 bases aligning to TRBD2. The CDR3 sequence is 18 residues long. V was pared by 4 bases and J by 0 bases, with 14 bases of the junction left unmatched. Germline values: CDR1 SGHTA, CDR2 FQGNSA. The CDR3 DNA follows: TGTGCCAGCAGCTGGGGGGGGGTAGGTGCGGGGGGCTCCTACGAGCAGTACTTC. Amino acids: CASSWGGVGAGGSYEQYF.

This sequence joins TRBV12-3 or TRBV12-4 and TRBJ1-2, with no clear D. Trimming pared 1 base from V and 7 bases from J, leaving 4 bases between. This CDR3 is 11 amino acids long. This CDR3 is CASSLGGGYTF. CDR3 bases: TGTGCCAGCAGTTTAGGCGGTGGCTACACCTTC.

The gene calls are TRBV6-5 and TRBJ2-7; D not resolved. The V and J ends lost 2 bases and 2 bases respectively, with 7 bases between them. Germline assignment: CDR1 MNHEY and CDR2 SVGAGI. This CDR3 spans 13 amino acids. CDR3 coding DNA: TGTGCCAGCAGTTACCCTGGAACCTACGAGCAGTACTTC. This codes for CASSYPGTYEQYF.

The chain links TRBV11-2 to TRBJ1-5; the D is unclear. The V and J ends lost 0 bases and 6 bases respectively, with 6 bases between them. The length of the CDR3 is 13 residues. Germline CDR1 SGHAT, CDR2 FQNNGV. CDR3 region: CASSLDGVQPQHF. CDR3 nucleotide sequence: TGTGCCAGCAGCTTAGATGGGGTTCAGCCCCAGCATTTT.

This clonotype appeared a few times. This chain connects TRBV5-6 to TRBJ2-3; D remains ambiguous. Trimming pared 4 bases from V and 1 base from J, leaving 19 bases between. This CDR3 comprises 17 residues. CDR1 SGHDT and CDR2 YYEEEE come from the germline V gene. CDR3: CASSPLDGLLRTDTQYF. CDR3 nucleotide sequence: TGTGCCAGCAGCCCCCTGGACGGCCTGTTGCGCACAGATACGCAGTATTTT. The full variable domain, its missing parts supplied by reference TRBV5-6 and TRBJ2-3, is DAGVTQSPTHLIKTRGQQVTLRCSPKSGHDTVSWYQQALGQGPQFIFQYYEEEERQRGNFPDRFSGHQFPNYSSELNVNALLLGDSALYLCASSPLDGLLRTDTQYFGPGTRLTVL.

The chain joins TRBV29-1 to TRBJ1-1; D gene unclear. The CDR3 extends over 8 amino acids. Germline assignment: CDR1 SQVTM and CDR2 ANQGSEA. V lost 5 bases to trimming and J lost 10 bases, with 5 bases between them. The DNA for the CDR3 is TGCAGCGTTTCTCCAGCTTTCTTT. This encodes CSVSPAFF. The full variable domain, completed using reference TRBV29-1 and TRBJ1-1, is SAVISQKPSRDICQRGTSLTIQCQVDSQVTMMFWYRQQPGQSLTLIATANQGSEATYESGFVIDKFPISRPNLTFSTLTVSNMSPEDSSIYLCSVSPAFFGQGTRLTVV.

This sequence joins TRBV4-3 and TRBJ2-5, with a weak D call TRBD1 (5 bases). This CDR3 is 15 amino acids long. Germline values: CDR1 LGHNA, CDR2 YSLEER. Trimming stripped 4 bases from V and 2 bases from J, with 14 bases between. CDR3 DNA: TGCGCCAGCAGCCCCGCTTCAGGGAATCAAGAGACCCAGTACTTC. This codes for CASSPASGNQETQYF.

J is TRBJ1-1 and V is TRBV29-1; no clear D gene. Germline values: CDR1 SQVTM, CDR2 ANQGSEA. The CDR3 loop spans 13 amino acids. V gave up 3 bases and J gave up 0 bases, with 8 bases separating them. The CDR3 bases are TGCAGCGTTGAGGGCCGCTTGAACACTGAAGCTTTCTTT. Translated, it gives CSVEGRLNTEAFF.

Only a few counts were recorded for this clonotype. The CDR3 nucleotides read TGTGCCAGCAGCGATACCGATGACACTGAAGCTTTCTTT. As protein: CASSDTDDTEAFF. The chain links TRBV11-2 to TRBJ1-1; no definite D call. The germline V gene encodes CDR1 SGHAT and CDR2 FQNNGV. The CDR3 length is 13 residues. The V gene lost 5 bases and the J gene lost 3 bases, with 10 bases spanning the gap.

The chain joins TRBV6-6 to TRBJ1-6, with TRBD1 as a possible D gene (5 bases). Germline CDR1 reads MNHNY; CDR2 reads SVGAGI (reference sequence). Deletions cut 0 bases from V and 16 bases from J, with 16 bases between. The CDR3 loop spans 14 amino acids. The CDR3 nucleotides read TGTGCCAGCAGTTACTCGACTCTTAGGGGTCAACTCCACTTT. Protein product: CASSYSTLRGQLHF.

Ten or more counts support this clonotype. The J gene is TRBJ1-4, the V gene TRBV19, with 12 bases aligning to TRBD1. There are 13 residues in the CDR3. J gave up 5 bases and V 9 bases, and 1 base lay outside the gene matches. The germline CDR1 and CDR2 sequences are LNHDA and SQIVND (reference sequence). The CDR3 nucleotides read TGTGCCAGCGGGACAGGGGGCAATGAAAAACTGTTTTTT. This gives the protein CASGTGGNEKLFF.

This clonotype occurred many times. The V gene is TRBV7-2, the J gene TRBJ2-7; the D gene is possibly TRBD1 (6 bases). The V gene's germline CDR1 is SGHTA and CDR2 FQGNSA. The germline V and J ends were trimmed by 0 bases and 2 bases, with 14 bases remaining between them. The CDR3 has 16 amino acids. CDR3 in amino acids: CASSLAPQGSTYEQYF. The CDR3 bases are TGTGCCAGCAGCTTAGCCCCACAGGGCTCAACCTACGAGCAGTACTTC.

The chain joins TRBV3-1 to TRBJ1-3; D remains ambiguous. The germline V gene has CDR1 LGHDT and CDR2 YNNKEL (reference sequence). Trimming pared 2 bases from V and 2 bases from J, leaving 4 bases between. There are 13 residues in the CDR3. The DNA of the CDR3 is TGTGCCAGCAGCCAATCCGCTGGAAACACCATATATTTT. As protein: CASSQSAGNTIYF.

This clonotype has more than one count but fewer than ten. J is TRBJ2-1 and V is TRBV5-4; 7 bases are shared with TRBD1. Germline V lookup: CDR1 SGHNT, CDR2 YYREEE (reference sequence). CDR3 size: 15 residues. Trimming cost V 4 bases and J 3 bases; bases outside gene matches: 7. The DNA of the CDR3 is TGTGCCAGCAGCAGGGGGCCTTTCGGCTACAATGAGCAGTTCTTC. Encoded protein: CASSRGPFGYNEQFF.

The genes are TRBV15 and TRBJ2-7; 9 nucleotides line up with TRBD1. Germline CDR1 and CDR2: LNHNV and YYDKDF (reference sequence). CDR3 length equals 15 residues. The J segment lost 4 bases and the V segment lost 5 bases, leaving 9 bases of the junction unmatched. The CDR3 DNA reads as TGTGCCACCAGCGCGGGACAGGGAGGGTGGTACGAGCAGTACTTC. It encodes CATSAGQGGWYEQYF.